This is a list of T cell receptor beta chains from one sample in a study of OX40 agonist ivuxolimab in advanced cancers. The data were produced by immunoSEQ multiplex PCR, yet TCRdb's version contains in-frame clones alone and is incomplete. The table has more than 60,000 clones, 70% to 90% seen once. Sequencing used CD4+ or CD8+ T cells sorted from blood, obtained in a trial of the OX40 agonist ivuxolimab. The receptors originated from an adult with an advanced solid tumor such as melanoma, head and neck, liver or kidney cancer. Both conserved end residues are part of each CDR3. D genes are given only for firm matches. A row's size may be missing; if present it is once, few, many or a size class.

d_call j_call clone_size v_call cdr3_nt cdr3_aa
- TRBJ2-1 - TRBV11-3 TGTGCCAGCAGCTTAGAGCAAGGGGGGCTCAATGAGCAGTTCTTC CASSLEQGGLNEQFF
TRBD2 TRBJ2-4 - TRBV29-1 TGCAGCGCGGTTACCCCGGGAGGAAATAACATTCAGTACTTC CSAVTPGGNNIQYF
- TRBJ2-1 - TRBV11-3 TGTGCCAGCAGCTTAGGGGGTGGGGGCCCGTGGGTCGAGCAGTTCTTC CASSLGGGGPWVEQFF
TRBD2 TRBJ2-5 - TRBV5-4 TGTGCCAGCAGCCTCGGGGGGAGCGATGAGACCCAGTACTTC CASSLGGSDETQYF
TRBD2 TRBJ2-7 - TRBV2 TGTGCCAGCAGCCGGACTAGCGGAGCCTACGAGCAGTACTTC CASSRTSGAYEQYF
- TRBJ2-7 - TRBV30 TGTGCCTGGGGTCGGACCTACGAGCAGTACTTC CAWGRTYEQYF
- TRBJ2-5 - TRBV5-4 TGTGCCAGCAGCGCCGGGGCCCTTGAAGAGACCCAGTACTTC CASSAGALEETQYF
- TRBJ2-5 - TRBV4-1 TGCGCCAGCAGCCAAGTACTTGAGGGGAAGACCCAGTACTTC CASSQVLEGKTQYF
TRBD2 TRBJ2-1 - TRBV7-9 TGTGCCAGCAGCCACCTTGGACTAGCGGGAAAAGAAAATGAGCAGTTCTTC CASSHLGLAGKENEQFF
TRBD1 TRBJ2-5 few TRBV5-4 TGTGCCAGCAGCCGACAGGGGGCAGGGGAGACCCAGTACTTC CASSRQGAGETQYF
- TRBJ1-2 - TRBV5-6 TGTGCCAGCAGCGAGGAGCCGGGACGGTCTAACTATGGCTACACCTTC CASSEEPGRSNYGYTF
TRBD1 TRBJ1-1 - TRBV5-5 TGTGCCAGCAGCGCGGTACAGGGGGCCGGAACAGAAGCTTTCTTT CASSAVQGAGTEAFF
TRBD2 TRBJ2-1 - TRBV11-2 TGTGCCAGCAGCGGACAGCGGGAGGGCCTATCCGAGGGTAGCGGGCAGTTCTTC CASSGQREGLSEGSGQFF
- TRBJ2-7 - TRBV29-1 TGCAGCGTTTTCGAACCCGGGAGAAAGGACGAGCAGTACTTC CSVFEPGRKDEQYF
- TRBJ2-2 - TRBV9 TGTGCCAGCAGCGACAGCTTCCCCGGGGAGCTGTTTTTT CASSDSFPGELFF
- TRBJ2-3 - TRBV5-5 TGTGCCAGCAGCCGGGCCCGTGACGATACGCAGTATTTT CASSRARDDTQYF
- TRBJ1-3 once TRBV4-1 TGCGCCAGCAGCCCTCCCGCAGGGTTGAAGGGAAACACCATATATTTT CASSPPAGLKGNTIYF
TRBD2 TRBJ2-5 - TRBV9 TGTGCCAGCAGCGTAGCCTCGACTAGCAGGGAGACCCAGTACTTC CASSVASTSRETQYF
TRBD1 TRBJ2-5 - TRBV28 TGTGCCAGCAGTCCGGGACAGACCCAAGAGACCCAGTACTTC CASSPGQTQETQYF
- TRBJ2-6 few TRBV7-6 TGTGCCAGCAGCCCCTCTGGGGCCAACGTCCTGACTTTC CASSPSGANVLTF
- TRBJ1-4 once TRBV18 TGTGCCAGCTCACCAGATACTAATGAAAAACTGTTTTTT CASSPDTNEKLFF
TRBD2 TRBJ2-1 - TRBV29-1 TGCAGCGTCAGGACTAGCGGGAGAGGGAATGAGCAGTTCTTC CSVRTSGRGNEQFF
TRBD2 TRBJ2-3 once TRBV11-3 TGTGCCAGCAGCTTAGCTCGGACTAGCGGGAGGGTAGATACGCAGTATTTT CASSLARTSGRVDTQYF
- TRBJ1-5 once TRBV30 TGTGCCGTGGAAGGAGGGGGCAATCAGCCCCAGCATTTT CAVEGGGNQPQHF
- TRBJ2-3 once TRBV25-1 TGTGCCAGCAGTGAATATTTGGGCGGAGATACGCAGTATTTT CASSEYLGGDTQYF
TRBD2 TRBJ2-7 - TRBV5-1 TGCGCCAGCAGCGTTAGCGGGAGCTCGGCCTACGAGCAGTACTTC CASSVSGSSAYEQYF
TRBD2 TRBJ2-1 - TRBV5-1 TGCGCCAGCAGCCTGGGACTAGCGGGAGCTAATGAGCAGTTCTTC CASSLGLAGANEQFF
TRBD1 TRBJ1-1 - TRBV9 TGTGCCAGCAGCGCGGGACAGCAGAACACTGAAGCTTTCTTT CASSAGQQNTEAFF
- TRBJ1-1 once TRBV2 TGTGCCAGCAGTGTGCTGGGAGGTCAGGCTGAAGCTTTCTTT CASSVLGGQAEAFF
- TRBJ1-1 once TRBV7-9 TGTGCCAGCAGCTTAGCGGGAAACATTGCGGCTGAAGCTTTCTTT CASSLAGNIAAEAFF
TRBD2 TRBJ2-1 once TRBV9 TGTGCCAGCAGCTCCAGCGGGAAATGGAATGAGCAGTTCTTC CASSSSGKWNEQFF
TRBD1 TRBJ1-4 - TRBV30 TGTGCCTGGCAAGGGAGGGGGCCGGGTGAAAAACTGTTTTTT CAWQGRGPGEKLFF
- TRBJ2-2 - TRBV10-3 TGTGCCATCAGTGGGGGGCTAGCGGTTAACACCGGGGAGCTGTTTTTT CAISGGLAVNTGELFF
- TRBJ1-1 - TRBV6-1 TGTGCCAGCATCGGACAAGCGGGGTACACTGAAGCTTTCTTT CASIGQAGYTEAFF
- TRBJ1-2 - TRBV7-2 TGTGCCAGCAGCCCTTGGGGGGGCAGTGGCTACACCTTC CASSPWGGSGYTF
TRBD2 TRBJ2-3 - TRBV7-8 TGTGCCAGCAGCGCGCGGGAGGGCCGTACAGATACGCAGTATTTT CASSAREGRTDTQYF
TRBD1 TRBJ1-5 - TRBV19 TGTGCCAGTAGTCCCCGGGACAGGACTTATAGCAATCAGCCCCAGCATTTT CASSPRDRTYSNQPQHF
- TRBJ2-7 - TRBV30 TGTGCCTGGAGTTTTGGGGCCGGCGGGTACGAGCAGTACTTC CAWSFGAGGYEQYF
TRBD2 TRBJ2-7 - TRBV7-9 TGTGCCAGCAGACCCACTAGCGGGAGATCCTACGAGCAGTACTTC CASRPTSGRSYEQYF
TRBD2 TRBJ2-7 - TRBV7-9 TGTGCCAGCAGCTTAGGGACAGCGGGAGGGACCTACGAGCAGTACTTC CASSLGTAGGTYEQYF
- TRBJ1-2 - TRBV7-8 TGTGCCAGCAGCTTCTCCGGAGGCTATGGCTACACCTTC CASSFSGGYGYTF
TRBD2 TRBJ2-1 once TRBV15 TGTGCCACCAGCAGCTGGACTAGTTCGGGGAATGAGCAGTTCTTC CATSSWTSSGNEQFF
- TRBJ1-1 - TRBV7-2 TGTGCCAGCAGCCCTCGGACAGTCACTGAAGCTTTCTTT CASSPRTVTEAFF
- TRBJ1-2 - TRBV27 TGTGCCAGCAGGCAATTCCCGGGCTCCTATGGCTACACCTTC CASRQFPGSYGYTF
- TRBJ1-1 - TRBV7-2 TGTGCCAGCAGCTTACGGTACGGAGCTTTCTTT CASSLRYGAFF
- TRBJ1-1 once TRBV5-8 TGTGCCAGCAGTTCCGACAGGTGGGGCACTGAAGCTTTCTTT CASSSDRWGTEAFF
TRBD2 TRBJ2-1 - TRBV10-3 TGTGCCGGGGGGCTAGCGGGAGGCGATGAGCAGTTCTTC CAGGLAGGDEQFF